This T cell receptor beta chain appears in the sequencing data of a study of blood T cells in healthy people across ages. With V trimmed by 6 bases and J by 5 bases, 7 bases remained unmatched. Germline lookup yields CDR1 SQVTM and CDR2 ANQGSEA. The CDR3 totals 13 residues. Then a second PCR, running roughly 7 to 11 cycles, was carried out with a sample-barcoded 5' primer and a J-beta primer mix. TCRdb independently ran MiXCR on the 5' RACE reads; one entry per CDR3 protein. The table shows around 1.1 million distinct CDR3 sequences, with 30% to 40% occurring only once. This sequence was found in a man aged 18 to 35 in good health. Sequencing was done on a sample of blood. The V gene is TRBV29-1, the J gene TRBJ1-5; 7 nucleotides agree with TRBD1. CDR3 sequence: CSVRTGQYQPQHF. The DNA of the CDR3 is TGCAGCGTGCGGACAGGCCAGTATCAGCCCCAGCATTTT.